This is a list of T cell receptor beta chains from one sample in a study of blood T cell repertoires in COVID-19. TCRdb's table, derived via immunoSEQ multiplex PCR, lists solely in-frame clones and lacks some. This table holds 250,000 to 300,000 clones, less than 90% found once. Sample: peripheral blood. Receptors originate from a man between 60 and 70 years old who had recovered from COVID-19. CDR3s include the opening cysteine and the closing phenylalanine or tryptophan. A D gene is named only where the DNA matches it firmly. Size tells how often a clone was seen (once, few, many) or the class of an expanded clone, and some rows leave it out.

J,D,length,size,V,DNA,CDR3
TRBJ1-6,TRBD1,16,.,TRBV3-1/TRBV3-2,TGTGCCAGCAGCCAAGTCAGGGGGCGCCGGGATTCACCCCTCCACTTT,CASSQVRGRRDSPLHF
TRBJ1-5,.,14,.,TRBV5-1,TGCGCCAGCAGCCTGATGGGGAGGGGGCAGCCCCAGCATTTT,CASSLMGRGQPQHF
TRBJ1-1,.,16,few,TRBV5-1,TGCGCCAGCAGCTTGGTCCCTACAGAAATGAACACTGAAGCTTTCTTT,CASSLVPTEMNTEAFF
TRBJ2-4,TRBD1,18,.,TRBV5-1,TGCGCCAGCAGCTTAGGGACAGGCTTCACCCTAGCCAAAAACATTCAGTACTTC,CASSLGTGFTLAKNIQYF
TRBJ2-6,TRBD1,21,.,TRBV3-1/TRBV3-2,TGTGCCAGCAGCCACGTTAACCTGGGACAGATTCTCAGCTCTGGGGCCAACGTCCTGACTTTC,CASSHVNLGQILSSGANVLTF
TRBJ2-7,TRBD2,15,once,TRBV5-4,TGTGCCAGCAGCTTGATGGTAGCGGGGGGCTACGAGCAGTACTTC,CASSLMVAGGYEQYF
TRBJ2-3,.,15,.,TRBV7-2,TGTGCCAGCAGCCCTCCGACAGCTATCACAGATACGCAGTATTTT,CASSPPTAITDTQYF
TRBJ1-1,TRBD1,14,once,TRBV6-6,TGTGCCAGCAGTGGACGGACAGGACCCACTGAAGCTTTCTTT,CASSGRTGPTEAFF
TRBJ1-5,TRBD1,16,.,TRBV6-6,TGTGCCAGCAGTTCACGGACAGGCTATAGCAATCAGCCCCAGCATTTT,CASSSRTGYSNQPQHF
TRBJ2-3,.,12,.,TRBV12-3/TRBV12-4,TGTGCCAGCACCCTGAGCACAGATACGCAGTATTTT,CASTLSTDTQYF
TRBJ2-4,.,15,.,TRBV4-1,TGCGCCAGCAGCCAGACTCAGGGAGCCAAAAACATTCAGTACTTC,CASSQTQGAKNIQYF
TRBJ1-4,.,12,.,TRBV7-9,TGTGCCAGCAGCTTAGTGGAGGGTCGACTGTTTTTT,CASSLVEGRLFF
TRBJ1-1,TRBD1,15,.,TRBV3-1/TRBV3-2,TGTGCCAGCAGCCAAAGAACAGGGGAGGCGACTGAAGCTTTCTTT,CASSQRTGEATEAFF
TRBJ1-4,.,15,.,TRBV11-3,TGTGCCAGCAGCCCCCGGGTGGTGGCTAATGAAAAACTGTTTTTT,CASSPRVVANEKLFF
TRBJ1-2,TRBD1,14,.,TRBV30,TGTGCCTGGACCGGGACAGGGGGTGCCTATGGCTACACCTTC,CAWTGTGGAYGYTF
TRBJ1-1,.,18,.,TRBV19,TGTGCCAGTAGCACTGCTCGAGCCCTGGGACAACCCAACACTGAAGCTTTCTTT,CASSTARALGQPNTEAFF
TRBJ2-7,.,12,few,TRBV6-5,TGTGCCAGCGGGGGCAGGGCCTACGAGCAGTACTTC,CASGGRAYEQYF
TRBJ1-2,TRBD1,15,.,TRBV25-1,TGTGCCAGCCGGACGGGCAGGGGGGTGAGGTATGGCTACACCTTC,CASRTGRGVRYGYTF
TRBJ1-5,.,17,.,TRBV28,TGTGCCAGCAGTCTCGGCTGGACAGCCTATAGCAATCAGCCCCAGCATTTT,CASSLGWTAYSNQPQHF
TRBJ2-5,TRBD2,14,once,TRBV3-1/TRBV3-2,TGTGCCAGCAGCAATTTAGCGGGGGATGAGACCCAGTACTTC,CASSNLAGDETQYF
TRBJ2-7,.,16,.,TRBV7-9,TGTGCCAGCAGTGAGTGGGGCCAATCGAAGGGCTACGAGCAGTACTTC,CASSEWGQSKGYEQYF
TRBJ1-5,.,15,.,TRBV18,TGTGCCAGCTCACCAGGCAGGGATAGCAATCAGCCCCAGCATTTT,CASSPGRDSNQPQHF
TRBJ1-4,.,16,.,TRBV6-5,TGTGCCAGCAGTTACGACAGAATGCGAACTAATGAAAAACTGTTTTTT,CASSYDRMRTNEKLFF
TRBJ2-3,TRBD1,17,.,TRBV15,TGTGCCACCAGCAGAGATTGGGTAACAGGGGCAGGAGATACGCAGTATTTT,CATSRDWVTGAGDTQYF
TRBJ2-6,.,14,once,TRBV30,TGTGCCTGGAGTATCTACTCTGGGGCCAACGTCCTGACTTTC,CAWSIYSGANVLTF
TRBJ1-5,.,15,.,TRBV5-1,TGCGCCAGCAGCTTTTCAGGGGATAGCAATCAGCCCCAGCATTTT,CASSFSGDSNQPQHF
TRBJ2-3,TRBD2,15,.,TRBV19,TGTGCCAGTACCGCGGGAGGAGCTAGCACAGATACGCAGTATTTT,CASTAGGASTDTQYF
TRBJ1-6,TRBD1,14,.,TRBV6-4,TGTGCCAGCAGTCCCAGGGGGCGAGGTTCACCCCTCCACTTT,CASSPRGRGSPLHF
TRBJ2-2,.,13,.,TRBV20-1,TGCAGTGCTAGTAATCGGGAGACCGGGGAGCTGTTTTTT,CSASNRETGELFF
TRBJ1-2,TRBD1,16,.,TRBV7-9,TGTGCCAGCAGCTTAGCGGGGACAGGGCTTCGGTATGGCTACACCTTC,CASSLAGTGLRYGYTF
TRBJ2-4,.,15,.,TRBV18,TGTGCCAGCTCACCACTGGAGGGGCCCAAAAACATTCAGTACTTC,CASSPLEGPKNIQYF
TRBJ2-7,TRBD1,13,.,TRBV18,TGTGCCAGCTCATCCGACAGGGTCCACGAGCAGTACTTC,CASSSDRVHEQYF
TRBJ1-1,.,13,.,TRBV30,TGTGCCTGGAGTGAGGGGTCCCACACTGAAGCTTTCTTT,CAWSEGSHTEAFF
TRBJ2-2,.,13,.,TRBV3-1/TRBV3-2,TGTGCCAGCAGCCTCCAGGGTACCGGGGAGCTGTTTTTT,CASSLQGTGELFF
TRBJ2-7,.,13,.,TRBV10-1,TGCGCCAGCCGAAGGGGTAGCTCCTACGAGCAGTACTTC,CASRRGSSYEQYF
TRBJ2-5,.,14,once,TRBV7-7,TGTGCCAGCAGCCCCACTCGGACAGTAGAGACCCAGTACTTC,CASSPTRTVETQYF
TRBJ1-2,.,13,few,TRBV24-1,TGTGCCACCAGTGACCGGGCTAACTATGGCTACACCTTC,CATSDRANYGYTF
TRBJ2-7,TRBD1,14,.,TRBV7-9,TGTGCCAGCAGCTCCGGGACAGGCTCCTACGAGCAGTACTTC,CASSSGTGSYEQYF
TRBJ1-1,TRBD1,13,.,TRBV5-1,TGCGCCAGCAGTACAGGGGGCTATACTGAAGCTTTCTTT,CASSTGGYTEAFF
TRBJ1-2,TRBD1,14,.,TRBV27,TGTGCCAGCAGTCCCGCCGACAGGGGGGTAGGCTACACCTTC,CASSPADRGVGYTF
TRBJ2-7,TRBD2,16,.,TRBV30,TGTGCCTGGAGTGCCTCGGGACTAGCGTTTGGGCTCGAGCAGTACTTC,CAWSASGLAFGLEQYF
TRBJ2-5,TRBD2,15,.,TRBV2,TGTGCCAGCAGTCGGGGGGGGACCAACCAAGAGACCCAGTACTTC,CASSRGGTNQETQYF
TRBJ2-5,TRBD2,16,.,TRBV5-1,TGCGCCAGCAGCTTGGATCCGGGAGGGCCGGCAGAGACCCAGTACTTC,CASSLDPGGPAETQYF
TRBJ1-2,TRBD1,12,few,TRBV4-1,TGCGCCAGCAGCCAGGTGACAGGGATCTACACCTTC,CASSQVTGIYTF
TRBJ2-5,TRBD2,16,.,TRBV18,TGTGCCAGCTCACCATTGGTAGCGGGCCTACAAGAGACCCAGTACTTC,CASSPLVAGLQETQYF
TRBJ2-1,TRBD2,13,.,TRBV10-2,TGCGCCAGCAGTTTGCTAGCGGGGTACGAGCAGTTCTTC,CASSLLAGYEQFF
TRBJ2-5,TRBD2,15,.,TRBV10-1,TGCGCCAGCACGAGCGGGGGGAGAGCTTTAGAGACCCAGTACTTC,CASTSGGRALETQYF
TRBJ1-3,.,16,.,TRBV28,TGTGCCAGCAGCCCTAGGACAGTCTCCTCTGGAAACACCATATATTTT,CASSPRTVSSGNTIYF
TRBJ1-2,.,15,once,TRBV18,TGTGCCAGCTCACCAACCAGGGGAGGGAACTATGGCTACACCTTC,CASSPTRGGNYGYTF
TRBJ1-2,.,12,.,TRBV29-1,TGCAGCGTTGAATACAGTAACTATGGCTACACCTTC,CSVEYSNYGYTF
TRBJ2-2,.,15,.,TRBV19,TGTGCCAGTAGTCAGGTGCGTCCGAACACCGGGGAGCTGTTTTTT,CASSQVRPNTGELFF
TRBJ1-6,TRBD1,15,.,TRBV7-2,TGTGCCAGCAGCTCCCAACAGGGGATCGGTTCACCCCTCCACTTT,CASSSQQGIGSPLHF
TRBJ1-3,.,14,once,TRBV5-1,TGCGCCAGCAGCTTGGGGGGCACGGGAAACACCATATATTTT,CASSLGGTGNTIYF
TRBJ2-4,.,18,.,TRBV6-2/TRBV6-3,TGTGCCAGCACCCCAGGAGGGTTGGGGGGGGGCGGCCCAAACATTCAGTACTTC,CASTPGGLGGGGPNIQYF
TRBJ2-5,TRBD2,17,.,TRBV7-9,TGTGCCAGCAGCCAAAGAAGGGGAAATTGGGAGGGAGAGACCCAGTACTTC,CASSQRRGNWEGETQYF